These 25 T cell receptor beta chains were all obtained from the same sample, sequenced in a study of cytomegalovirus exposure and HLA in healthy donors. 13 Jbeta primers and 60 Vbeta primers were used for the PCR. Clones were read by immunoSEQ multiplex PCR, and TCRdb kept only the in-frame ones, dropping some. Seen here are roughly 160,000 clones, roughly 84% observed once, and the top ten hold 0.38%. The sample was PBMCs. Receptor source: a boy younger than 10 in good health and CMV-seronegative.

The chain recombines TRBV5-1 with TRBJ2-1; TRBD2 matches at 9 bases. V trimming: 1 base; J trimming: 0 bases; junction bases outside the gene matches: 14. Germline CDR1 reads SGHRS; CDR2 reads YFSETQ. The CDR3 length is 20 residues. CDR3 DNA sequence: TGCGCCAGCAGCTTGATAGTGCTAGCGGGAAGACAATCCTCCTACAATGAGCAGTTCTTC. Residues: CASSLIVLAGRQSSYNEQFF.

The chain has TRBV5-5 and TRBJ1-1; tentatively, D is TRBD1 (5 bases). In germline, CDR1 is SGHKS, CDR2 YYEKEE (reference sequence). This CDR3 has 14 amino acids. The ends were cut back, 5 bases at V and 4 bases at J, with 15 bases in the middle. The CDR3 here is CASRVGQHITEAFF. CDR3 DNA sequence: TGTGCCAGCAGGGTCGGACAACATATCACTGAAGCTTTCTTT. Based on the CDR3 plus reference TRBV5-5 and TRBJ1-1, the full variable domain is DAGVTQSPTHLIKTRGQQVTLRCSPISGHKSVSWYQQVLGQGPQFIFQYYEKEERGRGNFPDRFSARQFPNYSSELNVNALLLGDSALYLCASRVGQHITEAFFGQGTRLTVV.

CDR3 sequence reads: CASSSRGYSSSYEQYF. In nucleotides, the CDR3 is TGTGCCAGCAGTTCCAGGGGGTACTCGAGCTCCTACGAGCAGTACTTC. The chain combines TRBV28 with TRBJ2-7; 7 nucleotides line up with TRBD1. The junction had 9 bases not matched to a gene; V was cut back by 4 bases and J by 0 bases. This CDR3 has 16 amino acids. Looked up from germline, CDR1 is MDHEN and CDR2 is SYDVKM.

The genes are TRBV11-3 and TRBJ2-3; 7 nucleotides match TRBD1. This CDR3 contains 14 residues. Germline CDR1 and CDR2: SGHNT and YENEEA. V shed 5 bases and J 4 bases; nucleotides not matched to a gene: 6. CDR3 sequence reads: CASSPRQGADTQYF. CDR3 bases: TGTGCCAGCAGCCCCCGACAGGGAGCAGATACGCAGTATTTT. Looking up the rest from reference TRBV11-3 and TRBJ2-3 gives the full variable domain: EAGVVQSPRYKIIEKKQPVAFWCNPISGHNTLYWYLQNLGQGPELLIRYENEEAVDDSQLPKDRFSAERLKGVDSTLKIQPAELGDSAVYLCASSPRQGADTQYFGPGTRLTVL.

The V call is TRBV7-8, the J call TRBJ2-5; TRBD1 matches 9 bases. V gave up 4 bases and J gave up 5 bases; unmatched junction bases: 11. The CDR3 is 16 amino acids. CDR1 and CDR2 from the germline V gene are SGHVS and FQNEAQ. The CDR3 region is CASSSAPGQGSETQYF. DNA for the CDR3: TGTGCCAGCAGCTCAGCTCCGGGACAGGGAAGCGAGACCCAGTACTTC.

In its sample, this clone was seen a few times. The CDR3 spells CASSESASPGETQYF. The CDR3 DNA reads TGTGCCAGCAGTGAATCGGCCTCCCCAGGGGAGACCCAGTACTTC. V is TRBV2 and J is TRBJ2-5; D is perhaps TRBD1 (5 bases). Trimming removed 2 bases from V and 5 bases from J, with 15 bases in between. In germline, CDR1 is SNHLY, CDR2 FYNNEI. The CDR3 spans 15 residues.

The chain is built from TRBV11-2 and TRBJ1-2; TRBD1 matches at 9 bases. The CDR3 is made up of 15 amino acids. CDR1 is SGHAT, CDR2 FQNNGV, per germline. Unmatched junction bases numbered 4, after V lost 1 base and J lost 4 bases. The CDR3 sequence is CASSLGQGVSYGYTF. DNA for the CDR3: TGTGCCAGCAGCTTAGGACAGGGGGTTTCCTATGGCTACACCTTC.

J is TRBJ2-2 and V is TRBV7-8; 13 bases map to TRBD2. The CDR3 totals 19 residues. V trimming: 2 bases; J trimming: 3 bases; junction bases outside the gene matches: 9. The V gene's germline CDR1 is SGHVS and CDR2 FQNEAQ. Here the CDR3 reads CASSLWVTSGRTDTGELFF. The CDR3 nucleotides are TGTGCCAGCAGCTTATGGGTGACTAGCGGGAGGACTGACACCGGGGAGCTGTTTTTT. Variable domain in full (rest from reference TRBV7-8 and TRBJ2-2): GAGVSQSPRYKVAKRGQDVALRCDPISGHVSLFWYQQALGQGPEFLTYFQNEAQLDKSGLPSDRFFAERPEGSVSTLKIQRTQQEDSAVYLCASSLWVTSGRTDTGELFFGEGSRLTVL.

CDR3 bases: TGCGCCAGCAGCTTGGGGGGACTAGCGCCATACAATGAGCAGTTCTTC. Its translation: CASSLGGLAPYNEQFF. This rearrangement joins TRBV5-1 to TRBJ2-1; TRBD2 agrees at 10 bases. Germline CDR1 and CDR2: SGHRS and YFSETQ. J lost 4 bases, V lost 0 bases, and 4 bases had no gene match. CDR3 length: 16 residues.

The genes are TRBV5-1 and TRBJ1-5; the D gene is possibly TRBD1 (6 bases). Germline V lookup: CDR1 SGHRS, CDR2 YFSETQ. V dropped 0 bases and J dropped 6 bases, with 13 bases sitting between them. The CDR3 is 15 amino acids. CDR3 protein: CASSLVGGAFQPQHF. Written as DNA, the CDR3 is TGCGCCAGCAGCTTGGTAGGGGGGGCTTTTCAGCCCCAGCATTTT.

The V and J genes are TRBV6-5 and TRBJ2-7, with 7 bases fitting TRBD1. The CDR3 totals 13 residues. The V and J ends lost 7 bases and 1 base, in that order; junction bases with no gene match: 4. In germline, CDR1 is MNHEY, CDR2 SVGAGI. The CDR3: CASNRGPSYEQYF. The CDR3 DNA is TGTGCCAGCAACAGGGGACCGTCCTACGAGCAGTACTTC.

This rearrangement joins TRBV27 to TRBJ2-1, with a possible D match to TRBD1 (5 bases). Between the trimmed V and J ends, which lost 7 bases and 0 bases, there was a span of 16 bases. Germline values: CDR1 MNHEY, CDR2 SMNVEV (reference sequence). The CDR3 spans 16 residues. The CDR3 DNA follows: TGTGCCAGCAACTTAGGGGCTACCTACTCCTACAATGAGCAGTTCTTC. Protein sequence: CASNLGATYSYNEQFF.

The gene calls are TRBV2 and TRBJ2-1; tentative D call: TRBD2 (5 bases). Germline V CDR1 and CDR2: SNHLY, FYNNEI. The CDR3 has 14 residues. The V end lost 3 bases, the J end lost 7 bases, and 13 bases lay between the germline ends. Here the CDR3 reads CASSDEGVGNEQFF. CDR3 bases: TGTGCCAGCAGTGACGAGGGAGTCGGAAATGAGCAGTTCTTC.

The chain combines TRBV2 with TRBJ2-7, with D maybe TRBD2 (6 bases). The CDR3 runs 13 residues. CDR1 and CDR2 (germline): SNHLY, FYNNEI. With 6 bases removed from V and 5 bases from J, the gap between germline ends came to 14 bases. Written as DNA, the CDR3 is TGTGCCAGCAGCACTAGCACCCCCAACGAGCAGTACTTC. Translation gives CASSTSTPNEQYF.

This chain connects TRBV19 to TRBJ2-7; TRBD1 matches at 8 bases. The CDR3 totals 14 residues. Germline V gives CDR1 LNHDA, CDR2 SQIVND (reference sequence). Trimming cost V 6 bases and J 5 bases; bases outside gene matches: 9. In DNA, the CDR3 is TGTGCCAGTAGCACCAGGGGGCTGACTAACGAGCAGTACTTC. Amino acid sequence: CASSTRGLTNEQYF.

DNA of the CDR3: TGTGCCAGCAACTTGCCCGGGACTAGCGGGATGCAAGAGACCCAGTACTTC. Translated: CASNLPGTSGMQETQYF. V is TRBV2 and J is TRBJ2-5, with 13 nucleotides matching TRBD2. The trim removed 7 bases at V and 2 bases at J, leaving 10 bases unmatched. This CDR3 has 17 residues. From germline, CDR1 is SNHLY and CDR2 FYNNEI.

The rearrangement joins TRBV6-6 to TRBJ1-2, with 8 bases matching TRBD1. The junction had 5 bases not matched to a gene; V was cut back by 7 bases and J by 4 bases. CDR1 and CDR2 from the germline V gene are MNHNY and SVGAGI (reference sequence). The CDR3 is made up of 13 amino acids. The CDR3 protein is CASTPGTGYGYTF. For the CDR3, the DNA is TGTGCCAGCACCCCTGGGACAGGCTATGGCTACACCTTC.

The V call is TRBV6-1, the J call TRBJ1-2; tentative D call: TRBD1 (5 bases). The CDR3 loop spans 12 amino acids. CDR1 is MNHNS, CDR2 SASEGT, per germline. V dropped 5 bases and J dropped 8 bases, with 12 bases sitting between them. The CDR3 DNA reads TGTGCCAGCAGTACAGGTGAATGGGGCTACACCTTC. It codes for CASSTGEWGYTF.

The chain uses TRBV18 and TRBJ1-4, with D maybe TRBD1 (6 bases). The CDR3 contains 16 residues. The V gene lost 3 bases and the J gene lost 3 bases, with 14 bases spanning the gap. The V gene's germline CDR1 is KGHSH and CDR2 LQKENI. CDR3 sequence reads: CASSPLTGTANEKLFF. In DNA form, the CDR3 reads TGTGCCAGCTCACCCCTCACAGGGACGGCTAATGAAAAACTGTTTTTT.

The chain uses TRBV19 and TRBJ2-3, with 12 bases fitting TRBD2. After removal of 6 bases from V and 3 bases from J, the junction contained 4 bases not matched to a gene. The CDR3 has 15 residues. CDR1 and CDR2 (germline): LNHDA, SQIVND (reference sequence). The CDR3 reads CASRTSGSRTDTQYF. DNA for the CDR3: TGTGCCAGTAGGACTAGCGGGAGCCGTACAGATACGCAGTATTTT.

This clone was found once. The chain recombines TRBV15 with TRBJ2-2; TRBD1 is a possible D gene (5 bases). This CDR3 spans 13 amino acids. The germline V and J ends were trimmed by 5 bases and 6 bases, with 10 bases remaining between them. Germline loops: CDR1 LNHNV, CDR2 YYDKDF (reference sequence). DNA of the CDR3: TGTGCCACCAGCGCTAGGGGATCCGGGGAGCTGTTTTTT. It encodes CATSARGSGELFF.

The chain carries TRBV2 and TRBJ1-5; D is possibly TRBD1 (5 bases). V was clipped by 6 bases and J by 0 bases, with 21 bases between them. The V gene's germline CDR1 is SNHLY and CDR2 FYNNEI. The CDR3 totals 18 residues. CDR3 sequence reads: CASRGGSGGIYSNQPQHF. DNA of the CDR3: TGTGCCAGCAGAGGAGGGTCGGGGGGAATCTATAGCAATCAGCCCCAGCATTTT.

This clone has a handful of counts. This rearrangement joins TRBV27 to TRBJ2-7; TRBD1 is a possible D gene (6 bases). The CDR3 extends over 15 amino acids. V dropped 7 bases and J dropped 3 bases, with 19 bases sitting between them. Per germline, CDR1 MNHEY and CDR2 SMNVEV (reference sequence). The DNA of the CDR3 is TGTGCCAGCAAATCTCAGGGGTTGACCTTCTACGAGCAGTACTTC. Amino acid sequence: CASKSQGLTFYEQYF.

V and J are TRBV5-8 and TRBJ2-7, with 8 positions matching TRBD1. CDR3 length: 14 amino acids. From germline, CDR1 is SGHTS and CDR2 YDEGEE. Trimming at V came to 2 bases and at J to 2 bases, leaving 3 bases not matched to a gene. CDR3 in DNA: TGTGCCAGCAGCTTTACAGGGGGTCCCTACGAGCAGTACTTC. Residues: CASSFTGGPYEQYF.

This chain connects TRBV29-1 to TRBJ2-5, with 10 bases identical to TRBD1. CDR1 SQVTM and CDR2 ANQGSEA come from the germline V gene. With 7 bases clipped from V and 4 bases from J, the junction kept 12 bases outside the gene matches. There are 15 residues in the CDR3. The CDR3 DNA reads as TGCAGCGCCTGCCCCGGGACAGGGGTATCAGAGACCCAGTACTTC. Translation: CSACPGTGVSETQYF.